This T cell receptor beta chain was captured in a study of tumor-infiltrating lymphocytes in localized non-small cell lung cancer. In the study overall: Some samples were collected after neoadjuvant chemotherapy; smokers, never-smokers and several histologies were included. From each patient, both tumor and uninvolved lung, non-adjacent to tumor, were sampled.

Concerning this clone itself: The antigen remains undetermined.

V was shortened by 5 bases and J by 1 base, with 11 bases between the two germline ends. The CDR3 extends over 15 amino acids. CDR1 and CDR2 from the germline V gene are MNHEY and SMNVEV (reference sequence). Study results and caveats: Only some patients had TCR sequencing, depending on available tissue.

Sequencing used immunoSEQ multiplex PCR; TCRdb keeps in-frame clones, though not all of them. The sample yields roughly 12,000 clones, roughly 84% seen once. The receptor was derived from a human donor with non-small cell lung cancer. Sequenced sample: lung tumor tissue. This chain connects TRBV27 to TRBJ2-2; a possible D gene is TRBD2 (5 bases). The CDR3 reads CASSPRTGNTGELFF. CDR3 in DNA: TGTGCCAGCAGTCCTCGGACTGGGAACACCGGGGAGCTGTTTTTT.